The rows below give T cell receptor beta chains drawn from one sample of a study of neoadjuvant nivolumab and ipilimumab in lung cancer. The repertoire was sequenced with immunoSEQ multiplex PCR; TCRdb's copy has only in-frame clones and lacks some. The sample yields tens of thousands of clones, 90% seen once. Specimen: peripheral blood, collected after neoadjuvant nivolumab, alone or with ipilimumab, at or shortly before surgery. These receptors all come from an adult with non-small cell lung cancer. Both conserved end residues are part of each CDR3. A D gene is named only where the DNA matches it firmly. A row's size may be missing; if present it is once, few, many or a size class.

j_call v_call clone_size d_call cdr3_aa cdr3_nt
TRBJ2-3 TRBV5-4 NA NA CASSGLYTDTQYF TGTGCCAGCAGTGGCCTCTACACAGATACGCAGTATTTT
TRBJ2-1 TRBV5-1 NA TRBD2 CASSPTTSGGNNEQFF TGCGCCAGCAGCCCAACTACTAGCGGGGGGAACAATGAGCAGTTCTTC
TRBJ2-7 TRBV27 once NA CASSLLTGGGPHEQYF TGTGCCAGCAGTTTACTCACTGGGGGCGGTCCCCACGAGCAGTACTTC
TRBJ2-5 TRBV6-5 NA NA CASSYEGKGSQYF TGTGCCAGCAGCTACGAGGGAAAGGGGTCCCAGTACTTC
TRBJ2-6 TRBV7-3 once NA CASSLGLSSGANVLTF TGTGCCAGCAGCTTGGGACTTAGCTCTGGGGCCAACGTCCTGACTTTC
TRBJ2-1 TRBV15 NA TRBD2 CATKGTSGDYNEQFF TGTGCCACTAAGGGCACTAGCGGCGACTACAATGAGCAGTTCTTC
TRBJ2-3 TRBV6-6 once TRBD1 CASNDRGSTDTQYF TGTGCCAGCAACGACAGGGGGAGCACAGATACGCAGTATTTT
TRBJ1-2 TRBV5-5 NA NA CASSLGGPAGYGYTF TGTGCCAGCAGCCTGGGGGGCCCGGCCGGGTATGGCTACACCTTC
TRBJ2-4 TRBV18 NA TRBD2 CASSLPGGVEYF TGTGCCAGCTCACTCCCGGGAGGGGTCGAGTACTTC
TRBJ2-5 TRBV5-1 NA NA CASRKNAGDNLQETQYF TGCGCCAGCAGGAAAAACGCCGGAGACAATCTCCAAGAGACCCAGTACTTC
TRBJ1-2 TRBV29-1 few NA CSVVGSNIGGYTF TGCAGCGTTGTAGGCAGTAACATCGGGGGCTACACCTTC
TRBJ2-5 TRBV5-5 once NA CASSLGARGETQYF TGTGCCAGCAGCTTGGGGGCGAGGGGAGAGACCCAGTACTTC
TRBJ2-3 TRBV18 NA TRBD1 CASSPTGTGVPHTDTQYF TGTGCCAGCTCACCTACCGGGACAGGGGTCCCCCACACAGATACGCAGTATTTT
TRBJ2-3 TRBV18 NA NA CASSSPQGVDTDTQYF TGTGCCAGCTCATCCCCCCAGGGAGTGGATACAGATACGCAGTATTTT
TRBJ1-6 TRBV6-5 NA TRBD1 CASSYSGTAFNSPLHF TGTGCCAGCAGTTACTCGGGGACAGCTTTTAATTCACCCCTCCACTTT
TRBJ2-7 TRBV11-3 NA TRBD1 CASSIGTGFFYEQYF TGTGCCAGCAGCATAGGGACAGGGTTTTTCTACGAGCAGTACTTC
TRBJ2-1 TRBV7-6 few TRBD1 CASSFRGGRTEQFF TGTGCCAGCAGCTTCCGAGGGGGCCGTACTGAGCAGTTCTTC
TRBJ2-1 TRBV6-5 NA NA CASSYDSSYNEQFF TGTGCCAGCAGTTACGATAGCTCCTACAATGAGCAGTTCTTC
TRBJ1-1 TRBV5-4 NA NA CASSFGRMLTEAFF TGTGCCAGCAGCTTCGGGCGGATGTTAACTGAAGCTTTCTTT
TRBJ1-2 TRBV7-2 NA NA CASSLVQGNTF TGTGCCAGCAGCTTAGTCCAGGGAAACACCTTC